The TCR beta chain described here comes from a study of blood T cell repertoires in COVID-19. Regarding this clone: This sample also contains other DNA sequences that code for the same CDR3.

The data were produced by immunoSEQ multiplex PCR, yet TCRdb's version contains in-frame clones alone and is incomplete. The sample lists tens of thousands of clones; about 83% were seen once. Germline V gives CDR1 SGDLS, CDR2 YYNGEE. After removal of 5 bases from V and 4 bases from J, the junction contained 1 base not matched to a gene. The CDR3 extends over 13 amino acids. V usage is TRBV9 and J usage is TRBJ2-5; 11 nucleotides match TRBD2. Material: peripheral blood. The clonotype was recovered from a human donor in a cohort sampled during active COVID-19. CDR3 sequence (DNA): TGTGCCAGCAGTGGGACTAGCGGAGAGACCCAGTACTTC. Its protein is CASSGTSGETQYF.